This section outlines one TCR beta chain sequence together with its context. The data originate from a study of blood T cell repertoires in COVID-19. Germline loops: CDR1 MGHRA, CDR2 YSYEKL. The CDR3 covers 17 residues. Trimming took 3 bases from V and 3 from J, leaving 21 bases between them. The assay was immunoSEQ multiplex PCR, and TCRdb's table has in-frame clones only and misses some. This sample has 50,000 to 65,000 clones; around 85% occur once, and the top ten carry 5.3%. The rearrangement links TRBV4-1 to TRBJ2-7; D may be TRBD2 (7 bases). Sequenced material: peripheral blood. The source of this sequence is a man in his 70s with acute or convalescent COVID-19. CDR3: CASSHQGWGGRDYEQYF. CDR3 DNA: TGCGCCAGCAGCCATCAGGGGTGGGGGGGCCGCGACTACGAGCAGTACTTC.